The 20 T cell receptor beta chains below were found in one sample sequenced in a study of human T cells and chemical hapten exposure (dated by TCRdb to the early 2020s). The time point label for this specimen denotes: pre-sensitization, week 0. The meaning of the sample's treatment or condition label: therapeutic diphenylcyclopropenone sensitization with weekly scalp DPC. Libraries were constructed by RACE. TCRdb shows the sequencer as NextSeq 500. In-frame beta chains were kept once TCRdb had trimmed the public reads at Q25 with fastp and called clones with MiXCR. Rows are combined by CDR3 protein, so each entry shows the most common genes and DNA. The sample table holds 80,000 to 100,000 distinct CDR3 sequences, of which nearly 10% were seen once. The top ten clones comprise approximately 3.9% of the sample. The source material was whole blood, sampled in connection with sensitization to the hapten diphenylcyclopropenone (DPC). These receptors were collected from a woman aged 35 to 49 with alopecia areata. Some clones in this sample may be carry-over from other donors' samples.

This clonotype has at least ten counts. The chain combines TRBV5-1 with TRBJ2-7; D remains unclear. CDR1 and CDR2 (germline): SGHRS, YFSETQ. Trimming shortened V by 7 bases and J by 3 bases, and 20 bases separated the two germline ends. This CDR3 comprises 15 residues. The chain's CDR3 is CASSPMGSSDYEQYF. The CDR3 region has the DNA TGCGCCAGCTCGCCAATGGGATCCAGTGACTACGAGCAGTACTTC. Complete variable domain (other parts from reference TRBV5-1 and TRBJ2-7): KAGVTQTPRYLIKTRGQQVTLSCSPISGHRSVSWYQQTPGQGLQFLFEYFSETQRNKGNFPGRFSGRQFSNSRSEMNVSTLELGDSALYLCASSPMGSSDYEQYFGPGTRLTVT.

This clonotype was picked up a small number of times. This chain links TRBV12-3 or TRBV12-4 with TRBJ1-2; no clear D gene. The CDR3 consists of 12 residues. The V and J ends lost 5 bases and 5 bases respectively, with 9 bases between them. This CDR3 is CASSPSSYGYTF. In DNA, the CDR3 is TGTGCCAGCAGTCCAAGTTCTTATGGCTACACCTTC.

This clonotype came up many times. One end of the junction is discordant with germline, which a read error may explain. This rearrangement joins TRBV4-1 to TRBJ1-2; D not certain. CDR1 MGHRA and CDR2 YSYEKL come from the germline V gene. This CDR3 spans 15 amino acids. CDR3 sequence reads: CASSQVGSSDYGYTF. CDR3 sequence (DNA): TGCGCCAGCAGCCAAGTGGGGTCCTCGGACTACGGCTACACCTTC.

This clonotype was recorded at least ten times. This chain links TRBV6-5 with TRBJ1-4; D gene uncertain. The V end lost 6 bases, the J end lost 8 bases, and 7 bases lay between the germline ends. This CDR3 contains 11 residues. Germline V CDR1 and CDR2: MNHEY, SVGAGI. CDR3 sequence: CASRSQEKLFF. The CDR3 region has the DNA TGTGCCAGCAGGTCACAGGAAAAACTGTTTTTT.

The CDR3 here is CASSQEGWNEQFF. CDR3 sequence (DNA): TGCGCCAGCAGCCAAGAGGGATGGAATGAGCAGTTCTTC. This chain links TRBV4-1 with TRBJ2-1; D not resolved. Trimming stripped 0 bases from V and 7 bases from J, with 7 bases between. Germline loops: CDR1 MGHRA, CDR2 YSYEKL. The CDR3 totals 13 residues.

This clonotype came up many times. V usage is TRBV6-1 and J usage is TRBJ2-2; D gene ambiguous. The CDR3 sequence is 18 residues long. CDR1 and CDR2 (germline): MNHNS, SASEGT. Between the trimmed V and J ends, which lost 2 bases and 4 bases, there was a span of 20 bases. CDR3 residues: CASSEYSSRALSTGELFF. DNA of the CDR3: TGTGCCAGCAGTGAATACTCCAGTCGGGCGTTATCCACCGGGGAGCTGTTTTTT.

This clonotype was recorded at least ten times. The chain links TRBV5-1 to TRBJ2-7, with D perhaps matching TRBD1 (6 bases). The germline V gene has CDR1 SGHRS and CDR2 YFSETQ. Trimming removed 4 bases from V and 2 bases from J, with 16 bases in between. This CDR3 is 15 amino acids long. CDR3 sequence (DNA): TGCGCCAGCAGCCCTCTAGGGGGTACCGCCTACGAGCAGTACTTC. It codes for CASSPLGGTAYEQYF.

This clonotype has only one observation. The V gene is TRBV11-2, the J gene TRBJ2-2; 9 bases match TRBD2. The CDR3 extends over 16 amino acids. Germline-derived CDR1 and CDR2 are SGHAT and FQNNGV. V shed 6 bases, J shed 4 bases, and the junction held 9 bases outside the gene matches. CDR3 DNA: TGTGCCAGCAGACGTCCGACTAGCGGTACCACCGGGGAGCTGTTTTTT. Its protein product is CASRRPTSGTTGELFF.

This clonotype occurred a few times. V gene TRBV9 combines with J gene TRBJ2-5; TRBD2 matches 7 bases. The germline V gene has CDR1 SGDLS and CDR2 YYNGEE. J lost 5 bases, V lost 0 bases, and 7 bases had no gene match. The CDR3 spans 15 residues. CDR3 loop: CASSVETSLGETQYF. The CDR3 DNA sequence: TGTGCCAGCAGCGTAGAGACTAGCCTAGGGGAGACCCAGTACTTC.

This clonotype was picked up many times. The chain links TRBV6-6 to TRBJ2-2, with D unresolved. The germline gives CDR1 MNHNY, CDR2 SVGAGI (reference sequence). Trimming removed 7 bases from V and 7 bases from J, with 16 bases in between. This CDR3 is 14 amino acids long. CDR3 nucleotide sequence: TGTGCCAGCATCCCCGCCCCTCTGGTCGGGGAGCTGTTTTTT. Translated: CASIPAPLVGELFF.

For this clonotype: A much more abundant neighbour one base away suggests this may be a read error. This chain joins TRBV20-1 and TRBJ1-1, with 10 nucleotides matching TRBD1. The V gene's germline CDR1 is DFQATT and CDR2 SNEGSKA (reference sequence). CDR3 length: 15 residues. The CDR3 DNA reads as TGCAGAGCGTCTCGAATCCGGACAGGGGGAACTGAAGCTTTCTTT. This codes for CRASRIRTGGTEAFF.

The table lists this clonotype with many counts. This chain joins TRBV7-2 and TRBJ2-1; tentatively, D is TRBD1 or TRBD2 (5 bases each). V gave up 4 bases and J gave up 8 bases, with 12 bases separating them. CDR1 and CDR2 (germline): SGHTA, FQGNSA. The CDR3 totals 13 residues. The CDR3: CASSYARGDEQFF. DNA for the CDR3: TGTGCCAGCAGCTATGCGAGAGGGGATGAGCAGTTCTTC.

This clonotype has ten or more counts. The chain is built from TRBV12-3 or TRBV12-4 and TRBJ2-2; no clear D gene. This CDR3 has 14 amino acids. V was pared by 2 bases and J by 5 bases, with 9 bases between. CDR3 sequence (DNA): TGTGCCAGCAGTTTAACTACCACAACCGGGGAGCTGTTTTTT. Its translation: CASSLTTTTGELFF.

This clonotype occurred a few times. This chain uses TRBV6-2 or TRBV6-3 with TRBJ2-1, with 11 bases that match TRBD1. The CDR3 totals 14 residues. The trim removed 11 bases at V and 6 bases at J, leaving 9 bases unmatched. The V gene's germline CDR1 is MNHEY and CDR2 SVGEGT. The CDR3 loop reads CAGSGQGAGNEQFF. CDR3 bases: TGTGCCGGATCCGGACAGGGGGCTGGCAATGAGCAGTTCTTC.

This clonotype has ten or more counts. The V gene is TRBV27, the J gene TRBJ2-1, with TRBD2 matching 12 bases. Germline V lookup: CDR1 MNHEY, CDR2 SMNVEV (reference sequence). The length of the CDR3 is 17 residues. J was trimmed by 8 bases and V by 6 bases; bases with no gene match: 14. DNA for the CDR3: TGTGCCAGCAGCGTTCTAGCGGGGGGGACCCTGATTGATGAGCAGTTCTTC. It codes for CASSVLAGGTLIDEQFF.

This clonotype was observed many times. This chain uses TRBV28 with TRBJ1-5, with 9 bases aligning to TRBD1. After removal of 6 bases from V and 0 bases from J, the junction contained 3 bases not matched to a gene. The CDR3 is 15 residues long. CDR1 is MDHEN, CDR2 SYDVKM, per germline. The CDR3 loop reads CASSYRGHSNQPQHF. The CDR3 bases are TGTGCCAGCAGCTACAGGGGGCATAGCAATCAGCCCCAGCATTTT.

There are many counts of this clonotype. The chain is built from TRBV14 and TRBJ1-6; D unresolved. Trimming cost V 0 bases and J 3 bases, with 15 bases left between them. Germline V lookup: CDR1 SGHDN, CDR2 FVKESK. The CDR3 runs 18 residues. DNA for the CDR3: TGTGCCAGCAGCCAAGATATCGGCGCCGTTGACTATAATTCACCCCTCCACTTT. This translates into CASSQDIGAVDYNSPLHF.

This clonotype showed up just a few times. The chain uses TRBV24-1 and TRBJ1-5; 10 positions match TRBD1. The V segment lost 3 bases and the J segment 5 bases; nucleotides outside the gene matches: 3. Per germline, CDR1 KGHDR and CDR2 SFDVKD. The CDR3 runs to 15 residues. The CDR3 DNA reads TGTGCCACCAGTGATCCAGGGACAGGGGATCAGCCCCAGCATTTT. Amino acids: CATSDPGTGDQPQHF.

The CDR3 reads CSVEYGQGSSYEQYF. The CDR3 region has the DNA TGCAGCGTTGAATACGGGCAGGGTAGCTCCTACGAGCAGTACTTC. This chain joins TRBV29-1 and TRBJ2-7, with D maybe TRBD1 (5 bases). The V and J ends lost 2 bases and 0 bases respectively, with 14 bases between them. The CDR3 has 15 amino acids. Germline assignment: CDR1 SQVTM and CDR2 ANQGSEA.

Only a few counts were recorded for this clonotype. The V call is TRBV9, the J call TRBJ1-2; D call uncertain. Germline V CDR1 and CDR2: SGDLS, YYNGEE. V lost 0 bases and J lost 2, with 8 bases in between. This CDR3 is 14 amino acids long. DNA for the CDR3: TGTGCCAGCAGCGTAGGGGCAGGAAACTATGGCTACACCTTC. Its protein product is CASSVGAGNYGYTF.